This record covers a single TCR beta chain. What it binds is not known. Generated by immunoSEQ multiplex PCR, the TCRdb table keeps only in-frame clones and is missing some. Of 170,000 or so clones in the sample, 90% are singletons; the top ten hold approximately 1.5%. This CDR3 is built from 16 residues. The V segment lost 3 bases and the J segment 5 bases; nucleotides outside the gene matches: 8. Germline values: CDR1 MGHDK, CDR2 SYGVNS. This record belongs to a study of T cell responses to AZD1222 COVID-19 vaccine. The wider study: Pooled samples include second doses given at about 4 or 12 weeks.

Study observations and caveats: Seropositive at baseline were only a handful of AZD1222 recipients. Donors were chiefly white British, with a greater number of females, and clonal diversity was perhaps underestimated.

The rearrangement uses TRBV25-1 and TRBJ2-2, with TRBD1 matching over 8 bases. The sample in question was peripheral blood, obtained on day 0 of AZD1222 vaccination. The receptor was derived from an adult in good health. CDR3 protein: CASSEVGDRSTGELFF. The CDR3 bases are TGTGCCAGCAGTGAGGTTGGGGACAGGTCAACCGGGGAGCTGTTTTTT.